A single sample is the source of the 25 T cell receptor beta chains below, sequenced in a study of radiotherapy plus CTLA-4 blockade in lung cancer. Repertoires were generated with immunoSEQ multiplex PCR, while TCRdb's copy carries only in-frame clones and drops some. The profile shows about 66,000 clones, over 80% of them singletons. The sample was peripheral blood, taken from a patient treated with radiotherapy plus ipilimumab. These receptors were taken from a human donor with non-small cell lung cancer who had a partial response to radiotherapy plus ipilimumab.

This clone has a handful of counts. This chain connects TRBV19 to TRBJ2-7; 9 nucleotides agree with TRBD1. Germline trimming cut 5 bases from V and 4 bases from J; bases unmatched to any gene: 9. The CDR3 totals 15 residues. Looked up from germline, CDR1 is LNHDA and CDR2 is SQIVND (reference sequence). CDR3 in DNA: TGTGCCAGTAGTTTGGGACAGGGTGAGGTATACGAGCAGTACTTC. This codes for CASSLGQGEVYEQYF.

The rearrangement uses TRBV11-2 and TRBJ2-5, with 10 bases identical to TRBD1. Germline V lookup: CDR1 SGHAT, CDR2 FQNNGV. Unmatched junction bases numbered 7, after V lost 4 bases and J lost 5 bases. This CDR3 contains 15 residues. This CDR3 reads CASSWDRGLRETQYF. In nucleotides, the CDR3 is TGTGCCAGCAGCTGGGACAGGGGTTTGAGGGAGACCCAGTACTTC.

This chain connects TRBV11-2 to TRBJ2-1; 14 bases are shared with TRBD2. Unmatched junction bases numbered 4, after V lost 5 bases and J lost 1 base. The length of the CDR3 is 17 residues. Looked up from germline, CDR1 is SGHAT and CDR2 is FQNNGV. CDR3 DNA sequence: TGTGCCAGCAGCAAGACTAGCGGGAGGGGATCCTACAATGAGCAGTTCTTC. Translating gives CASSKTSGRGSYNEQFF. Full variable domain (remainder filled in from reference TRBV11-2 and TRBJ2-1): EAGVAQSPRYKIIEKRQSVAFWCNPISGHATLYWYQQILGQGPKLLIQFQNNGVVDDSQLPKDRFSAERLKGVDSTLKIQPAKLEDSAVYLCASSKTSGRGSYNEQFFGPGTRLTVL.

The chain uses TRBV18 and TRBJ1-1, with D uncertain. The CDR3 runs to 14 residues. With 8 bases removed from V and 6 bases from J, the gap between germline ends came to 19 bases. Germline CDR1 is KGHSH and CDR2 is LQKENI. Here the CDR3 reads CASTIEGGRAEAFF. The CDR3 nucleotides are TGTGCCAGCACCATCGAGGGAGGGAGGGCTGAAGCTTTCTTT.

The V and J genes are TRBV7-8 and TRBJ1-5; 7 bases line up with TRBD1. With V trimmed by 3 bases and J by 7 bases, 9 bases remained unmatched. This CDR3 is 15 amino acids long. The germline V gene has CDR1 SGHVS and CDR2 FQNEAQ. The CDR3 loop is CASSLLTGAGQPQHF. The CDR3 region has the DNA TGTGCCAGCAGCTTGCTCACAGGGGCTGGACAGCCCCAGCATTTT.

V usage is TRBV7-3 and J usage is TRBJ2-7, with D possibly TRBD2 on 6 matching bases. The V gene's germline CDR1 is SGHTA and CDR2 FQGTGA. V dropped 5 bases and J dropped 3 bases, with 14 bases sitting between them. The CDR3 runs 14 residues. The CDR3 DNA sequence: TGTGCCAGCAGCGTCGGAGGGAGCGGCTACGAGCAGTACTTC. Its protein is CASSVGGSGYEQYF.

This clone was recorded a few times. The chain couples TRBV28 to TRBJ2-7, with TRBD2 matching 10 bases. The CDR3 is 15 residues long. Germline V CDR1 and CDR2: MDHEN, SYDVKM. Unmatched junction bases numbered 15, after V lost 7 bases and J lost 9 bases. Written as DNA, the CDR3 is TGTGCCAGCACCTTGGGGGGTAGCGGGGGGACGGGGCAGTACTTC. This sequence encodes CASTLGGSGGTGQYF.

The chain has TRBV27 and TRBJ1-5, with a possible D match to TRBD1 (5 bases). The CDR3 runs 15 residues. The ends were cut back, 6 bases at V and 0 bases at J, with 12 bases in the middle. Germline V gene data show CDR1 as MNHEY and CDR2 as SMNVEV (reference sequence). The CDR3 DNA sequence: TGTGCCAGCAGAGGGGTTGGGGCTAGCAATCAGCCCCAGCATTTT. The encoded protein is CASRGVGASNQPQHF.

The chain has TRBV19 and TRBJ2-5; 7 bases match TRBD2. CDR1 and CDR2 (germline): LNHDA, SQIVND (reference sequence). V lost 1 base to trimming and J lost 5 bases; unmatched junction nucleotides: 7. This CDR3 is 15 amino acids long. The CDR3 loop reads CASSIGEGRVETQYF. The CDR3 DNA reads TGTGCCAGTAGTATAGGGGAGGGCAGGGTGGAGACCCAGTACTTC.

V usage is TRBV2 and J usage is TRBJ1-1, with D perhaps TRBD1 (6 bases). The CDR3 has 14 residues. Trimming cost V 5 bases and J 1 base, with 11 bases left between them. CDR1 SNHLY and CDR2 FYNNEI come from the germline V gene. This chain's CDR3 is CASSTNRENTEAFF. The DNA of the CDR3 is TGTGCCAGCAGTACGAACAGGGAGAACACTGAAGCTTTCTTT.

J is TRBJ1-2 and V is TRBV28; 9 nucleotides match TRBD1. The trim removed 5 bases at V and 4 bases at J, leaving 11 bases unmatched. This CDR3 is 16 amino acids long. Germline CDR1 reads MDHEN; CDR2 reads SYDVKM. The CDR3 region has the DNA TGTGCCAGCAGTCCCAACCAGGGACAGGGCGGCTATGGCTACACCTTC. Translation: CASSPNQGQGGYGYTF.

This clone was seen once. CDR3 in DNA: TGTGCCAGCAGCTCTTCGACTAGCGGTTACGAGCAGTACTTC. The encoded protein is CASSSSTSGYEQYF. The J gene is TRBJ2-7, the V gene TRBV7-8; 9 nucleotides match TRBD2. The length of the CDR3 is 14 residues. The V and J ends lost 4 bases and 4 bases, in that order; junction bases with no gene match: 5. CDR1 and CDR2 (germline): SGHVS, FQNEAQ.

The V and J genes are TRBV5-4 and TRBJ2-2; D is unresolved. The ends were cut back, 0 bases at V and 2 bases at J, with 8 bases in the middle. Germline CDR1 is SGHNT and CDR2 is YYREEE (reference sequence). The CDR3 consists of 15 residues. The CDR3 sequence: CASSLGTSNTGELFF. The CDR3 DNA sequence: TGTGCCAGCAGCTTGGGCACATCAAACACCGGGGAGCTGTTTTTT.

The chain carries TRBV7-9 and TRBJ2-7; 8 bases are shared with TRBD1. This CDR3 has 14 residues. Germline values: CDR1 SEHNR, CDR2 FQNEAQ (reference sequence). V shed 1 base and J 5 bases; nucleotides not matched to a gene: 4. CDR3 in DNA: TGTGCCAGCAGCTTAGAGCACAGGGGGGACGAGCAGTACTTC. The encoded protein is CASSLEHRGDEQYF.

The gene calls are TRBV19 and TRBJ1-1; the D gene is possibly TRBD1 (5 bases). The germline V and J ends were trimmed by 5 bases and 9 bases, with 13 bases remaining between them. Germline CDR1 reads LNHDA; CDR2 reads SQIVND (reference sequence). The CDR3 loop spans 12 amino acids. The CDR3 DNA follows: TGTGCCAGTAGTTATTTACAGGAACAAGCTTTCTTT. Residues: CASSYLQEQAFF. Looking up the rest from reference TRBV19 and TRBJ1-1 gives the full variable domain: DGGITQSPKYLFRKEGQNVTLSCEQNLNHDAMYWYRQDPGQGLRLIYYSQIVNDFQKGDIAEGYSVSREKKESFPLTVTSAQKNPTAFYLCASSYLQEQAFFGQGTRLTVV.

The rearrangement links TRBV18 to TRBJ2-3; D is possibly TRBD2 (6 bases). Germline CDR1 is KGHSH and CDR2 is LQKENI. Trimming took 2 bases from V and 6 from J, leaving 18 bases between them. CDR3 size: 16 residues. The CDR3 spells CASSPKGTRGSDTQYF. Written as DNA, the CDR3 is TGTGCCAGCTCACCAAAGGGGACCCGGGGGTCCGATACGCAGTATTTT.

The genes are TRBV4-1 and TRBJ1-5; 8 nucleotides line up with TRBD1. The CDR3 has 16 residues. Germline V gene lookup returns CDR1 MGHRA and CDR2 YSYEKL. J was trimmed by 1 base and V by 2 bases; bases with no gene match: 4. CDR3 sequence reads: CASSQFRTGSNQPQHF. The CDR3 nucleotides read TGCGCCAGCAGCCAATTCCGGACAGGGAGCAATCAGCCCCAGCATTTT.

CDR3 nucleotides: TGTGCCAGCAGCGCCCGACAGGAGAATGAAAAACTGTTTTTT. Amino acid sequence: CASSARQENEKLFF. The genes are TRBV9 and TRBJ1-4; tentatively, D is TRBD1 (6 bases). V was clipped by 3 bases and J by 5 bases, with 11 bases between them. Germline-derived CDR1 and CDR2 are SGDLS and YYNGEE. This CDR3 comprises 14 residues. Together with reference TRBV9 and TRBJ1-4, the CDR3 gives the full variable domain: DSGVTQTPKHLITATGQRVTLRCSPRSGDLSVYWYQQSLDQGLQFLIQYYNGEERAKGNILERFSAQQFPDLHSELNLSSLELGDSALYFCASSARQENEKLFFGSGTQLSVL.

The rearrangement links TRBV21-1 to TRBJ2-7; the D call TRBD2 from the table was never checked on the DNA. TRBV21-1 is a pseudogene. CDR3 length: 21 residues. The CDR3 DNA follows: TGTGCCAGCAGCAAACCTAAAGGGAGGTGGGTAAGCGGGAGGGCCGGCTACGAGCAGTACTTC. Amino acids: CASSKPKGRWVSGRAGYEQYF.

The rearrangement links TRBV7-2 to TRBJ2-1; 9 bases line up with TRBD1. The trim removed 4 bases at V and 4 bases at J, leaving 5 bases unmatched. The CDR3 runs to 15 residues. Germline V gene sequence: CDR1 SGHTA, CDR2 FQGNSA. The CDR3 is CASSSRDRDYNEQFF. In DNA, the CDR3 is TGTGCCAGCAGCTCCCGGGACAGGGATTACAATGAGCAGTTCTTC.

Points on this clone: Since the CDR3 does not end with the conserved phenylalanine or tryptophan, this likely comes from a read error. V is TRBV18 and J is TRBJ1-5, with TRBD1 matching 8 bases. V trimming: 2 bases; J trimming: 6 bases; junction bases outside the gene matches: 0. The CDR3 length is 13 residues. Germline V gene sequence: CDR1 KGHSH, CDR2 LQKENI. CDR3 protein: CASSPTGGQPQHL. DNA of the CDR3: TGTGCCAGCTCACCAACAGGGGGTCAGCCCCAGCATCTT.

This clone appeared a few times. V is TRBV25-1 and J is TRBJ2-7, with a tentative D call TRBD1 (5 bases). Trimming pared 8 bases from V and 1 base from J, leaving 15 bases between. Germline lookup yields CDR1 MGHDK and CDR2 SYGVNS. The CDR3 consists of 14 residues. CDR3 sequence: CASVVRGISYEQYF. The CDR3 DNA is TGTGCCAGCGTGGTTAGGGGTATATCCTACGAGCAGTACTTC.

The gene calls are TRBV6-6 and TRBJ2-5, with 8 bases aligning to TRBD1. This CDR3 has 13 amino acids. The V segment lost 7 bases and the J segment 4 bases; nucleotides outside the gene matches: 5. Looked up from germline, CDR1 is MNHNY and CDR2 is SVGAGI (reference sequence). The CDR3 region has the DNA TGTGCCAGCAAGGCAGGGGGCTTAGAGACCCAGTACTTC. It is translated as CASKAGGLETQYF.

This clone has only a few counts. V is TRBV2 and J is TRBJ2-7; D perhaps matches TRBD1 (5 bases). The CDR3 covers 14 residues. Deletions cut 6 bases from V and 0 bases from J, with 12 bases between. Germline lookup yields CDR1 SNHLY and CDR2 FYNNEI. Written as DNA, the CDR3 is TGTGCCAGCAGGATAGACAGAAGCTCCTACGAGCAGTACTTC. Encoded protein: CASRIDRSSYEQYF.

This chain connects TRBV6-5 to TRBJ1-5; D might be TRBD1 (6 bases). The CDR3 covers 16 residues. Between the trimmed V and J ends, which lost 2 bases and 2 bases, there was a span of 13 bases. Germline V gene lookup returns CDR1 MNHEY and CDR2 SVGAGI. The CDR3 coding sequence is TGTGCCAGCAGTTACGATCAACAGGGCGGCAATCAGCCCCAGCATTTT. Translating it yields CASSYDQQGGNQPQHF.